A single sample gave rise to the 27 T cell receptor beta chains below, sequenced in a study of T cell changes during pregnancy in multiple sclerosis (dated by TCRdb to between 2018 and 2021). Library generation was performed with the immunoSEQ multiplex PCR assay. TCRdb carries this immuneACCESS record with in-frame sequences only. Its versions omit some clonotypes, under half of them owing to an unresolved V gene in the studies checked, with the rest unexplained. This sample is represented by tens of thousands of clones; 92% of them were singletons. Over 0.8% of the sample comes from the top ten. The material was peripheral blood, obtained in the first trimester of pregnancy. These TCRs come from a female donor with multiple sclerosis, enrolled in a pregnancy study.

V gene TRBV19 combines with J gene TRBJ2-7; D is perhaps TRBD1 (6 bases). The CDR3 is 13 amino acids. Deletions cut 6 bases from V and 0 bases from J, with 9 bases between. Germline V lookup: CDR1 LNHDA, CDR2 SQIVND (reference sequence). The DNA for the CDR3 is TGTGCCAGTAGGAAACAGGGCTCCTACGAGCAGTACTTC. Amino acids: CASRKQGSYEQYF.

The J gene is TRBJ2-4, the V gene TRBV5-6, with D possibly matching TRBD2 (5 bases). Trimming shortened V by 3 bases and J by 9 bases, and 13 bases separated the two germline ends. This CDR3 contains 13 residues. In germline, CDR1 is SGHDT, CDR2 YYEEEE. The CDR3 protein is CASSWGRGGIQYF. CDR3 sequence (DNA): TGTGCCAGCAGCTGGGGTCGGGGTGGCATTCAGTACTTC.

This chain connects TRBV6-5 to TRBJ1-2, with 9 nucleotides matching TRBD1. CDR3 size: 14 residues. The J segment lost 4 bases and the V segment lost 6 bases, leaving 6 bases of the junction unmatched. The germline gives CDR1 MNHEY, CDR2 SVGAGI. Here the CDR3 DNA reads TGTGCCAGCAGCCGGGACAGGGCAACCTATGGCTACACCTTC. As protein: CASSRDRATYGYTF.

This clone appeared a single time. This chain connects TRBV2 to TRBJ2-2; TRBD2 aligns across 9 bases. The junction had 2 bases not matched to a gene; V was cut back by 8 bases and J by 4 bases. The CDR3 contains 13 residues. Germline V gene data show CDR1 as SNHLY and CDR2 as FYNNEI. The CDR3, as DNA: TGTGCCAGCGTTAGCGGGGGCACCGGGGAGCTGTTTTTT. Protein: CASVSGGTGELFF. Combining the CDR3 with reference TRBV2 and TRBJ2-2 gives the whole variable domain EPEVTQTPSHQVTQMGQEVILRCVPISNHLYFYWYRQILGQKVEFLVSFYNNEISEKSEIFDDQFSVERPDGSNFTLKIRSTKLEDSAMYFCASVSGGTGELFFGEGSRLTVL.

The genes are TRBV19 and TRBJ1-3; 7 bases are a match to TRBD1. This CDR3 has 20 amino acids. Trimming cost V 0 bases and J 0 bases; bases outside gene matches: 14. Germline values: CDR1 LNHDA, CDR2 SQIVND (reference sequence). The CDR3 nucleotides read TGTGCCAGTAGTATAGATCATGGGACAGTGAACCCGGTCTCTGGAAACACCATATATTTT. It yields the protein CASSIDHGTVNPVSGNTIYF.

The CDR3 bases are TGTGCCAGCAGCTGGGGACAGGGTGAAGCTTTCTTT. This codes for CASSWGQGEAFF. The rearrangement uses TRBV7-2 and TRBJ1-1, with 9 bases fitting TRBD1. J gave up 7 bases and V 4 bases, and 1 base lay outside the gene matches. The V gene's germline CDR1 is SGHTA and CDR2 FQGNSA. The CDR3 is 12 amino acids.

CDR3 in DNA: TGTGCCATCATGGGAGCCGACATAGACTATGGCTACACCTTC. Protein product: CAIMGADIDYGYTF. The chain recombines TRBV10-3 with TRBJ1-2; no definite D call. V lost 7 bases, J lost 3 bases, and 15 bases lay in between. The CDR3 has 14 amino acids. From germline, CDR1 is ENHRY and CDR2 SYGVKD.

The chain is built from TRBV7-3 and TRBJ2-4; tentatively, D is TRBD1 (6 bases). V shed 3 bases and J shed 5 bases, with 14 bases lying between them. This CDR3 contains 15 residues. Germline CDR1 is SGHTA and CDR2 is FQGTGA. The CDR3 loop is CASSLGHRDQNIQYF. The CDR3 DNA follows: TGTGCCAGCAGCTTGGGGCACAGGGATCAAAACATTCAGTACTTC.

This rearrangement joins TRBV5-5 to TRBJ2-7, with 7 bases aligning to TRBD2. V was clipped by 3 bases and J by 5 bases; unmatched bases: 8. The CDR3 runs 14 residues. Per the germline V gene, CDR1 is SGHKS and CDR2 is YYEKEE (reference sequence). Here the CDR3 reads CASSSPTSPNEQYF. For the CDR3, the DNA is TGTGCCAGCAGCTCCCCGACTAGCCCGAACGAGCAGTACTTC.

V is TRBV19 and J is TRBJ2-2; TRBD2 matches at 7 bases. V trimming: 4 bases; J trimming: 3 bases; junction bases outside the gene matches: 5. Germline CDR1 is LNHDA and CDR2 is SQIVND (reference sequence). CDR3 size: 15 residues. CDR3 nucleotides: TGTGCCAGTAGTACTAGGCGGGGGTACACCGGGGAGCTGTTTTTT. It is translated as CASSTRRGYTGELFF.

This chain uses TRBV6-6 with TRBJ1-1, with D hard to call. CDR3 size: 15 residues. V gave up 0 bases and J gave up 4 bases, with 12 bases separating them. CDR1 is MNHNY and CDR2 is SVGAGI in the germline V gene (reference sequence). The CDR3: CASSYSRGTSTEAFF. CDR3 nucleotides: TGTGCCAGCAGTTACTCGCGGGGAACGAGCACTGAAGCTTTCTTT.

This sequence joins TRBV6-6 and TRBJ2-5, with D possibly matching TRBD2 (5 bases). The CDR3 is made up of 14 amino acids. Germline-derived CDR1 and CDR2 are MNHNY and SVGAGI (reference sequence). V lost 6 bases and J lost 5, with 16 bases in between. The chain's CDR3 is CASSDGRGGETQYF. The DNA of the CDR3 is TGTGCCAGCAGCGACGGACGGGGTGGGGAGACCCAGTACTTC.

The chain joins TRBV6-6 to TRBJ1-2, with 8 bases fitting TRBD1. This CDR3 spans 16 amino acids. Germline V gene sequence: CDR1 MNHNY, CDR2 SVGAGI (reference sequence). Trimming took 5 bases from V and 4 from J; bases not matched to a gene: 12. DNA of the CDR3: TGTGCCAGCAGTAAATTTACAGGGGGGTCCTCCTATGGCTACACCTTC. Protein sequence: CASSKFTGGSSYGYTF.

The rearrangement uses TRBV5-4 and TRBJ2-1; 7 bases line up with TRBD2. V trimming: 5 bases; J trimming: 2 bases; junction bases outside the gene matches: 7. Germline V lookup: CDR1 SGHNT, CDR2 YYREEE (reference sequence). The length of the CDR3 is 15 residues. For the CDR3, the DNA is TGTGCCAGCAGGCAAGAGGGACTAACCTACAATGAGCAGTTCTTC. Translating it yields CASRQEGLTYNEQFF. Looking up the rest from reference TRBV5-4 and TRBJ2-1 gives the full variable domain: ETGVTQSPTHLIKTRGQQVTLRCSSQSGHNTVSWYQQALGQGPQFIFQYYREEENGRGNFPPRFSGLQFPNYSSELNVNALELDDSALYLCASRQEGLTYNEQFFGPGTRLTVL.

This chain uses TRBV5-5 with TRBJ1-5, with D possibly being TRBD1 (5 bases). This CDR3 is 16 amino acids long. Germline CDR1 reads SGHKS; CDR2 reads YYEKEE (reference sequence). The V end was cut by 1 base, the J end by 2 bases, with 13 bases between. The CDR3 DNA reads TGTGCCAGCAGCTTGCGGGGGGAGGGAGGCAATCAGCCCCAGCATTTT. It encodes CASSLRGEGGNQPQHF.

This sequence joins TRBV6-1 and TRBJ2-7; 9 bases line up with TRBD1. CDR3 length: 14 amino acids. Germline trimming cut 5 bases from V and 2 bases from J; bases unmatched to any gene: 4. Germline V CDR1 and CDR2: MNHNS, SASEGT. CDR3 nucleotides: TGTGCCAGCAGTCCCGGGACAGGGCCCTACGAGCAGTACTTC. Translated, it gives CASSPGTGPYEQYF.

The chain recombines TRBV25-1 with TRBJ2-1, with 11 positions matching TRBD1. The CDR3 sequence is 14 residues long. V lost 4 bases, J lost 7 bases, and 3 bases stayed unmatched. The germline gives CDR1 MGHDK, CDR2 SYGVNS. The CDR3 loop reads CASSADRGRNEQFF. For the CDR3, the DNA is TGTGCCAGCAGTGCGGACAGGGGGCGAAATGAGCAGTTCTTC.

This clone was recorded only once. The chain carries TRBV5-1 and TRBJ2-3, with no clear D. The CDR3 extends over 12 amino acids. V shed 4 bases and J shed 2 bases, with 5 bases lying between them. The germline V gene encodes CDR1 SGHRS and CDR2 YFSETQ. The CDR3 loop is CASSPSTDTQYF. The CDR3 nucleotides read TGCGCCAGCAGCCCCTCCACAGATACGCAGTATTTT.

This clone was seen a few times. The J gene is TRBJ1-1, the V gene TRBV6-5, with a tentative D call TRBD1 (5 bases). V lost 7 bases to trimming and J lost 3 bases, with 12 bases between them. The CDR3 has 13 residues. Germline CDR1 is MNHEY and CDR2 is SVGAGI. The CDR3 DNA reads TGTGCCAGCAAGGACCAGGGCGACACTGAAGCTTTCTTT. It codes for CASKDQGDTEAFF.

The table lists this clone with a count of one. V is TRBV7-6 and J is TRBJ2-3; 7 bases fit TRBD1. CDR1 is SGHVS and CDR2 is FNYEAQ in the germline V gene. The CDR3 has 16 residues. With V trimmed by 2 bases and J by 2 bases, 7 bases remained unmatched. As DNA, the CDR3 is TGTGCCAGCAGCTTATCGGGGACAGTTCCCACAGATACGCAGTATTTT. Its translation: CASSLSGTVPTDTQYF.

The V call is TRBV9, the J call TRBJ2-1; 8 positions match TRBD2. From germline, CDR1 is SGDLS and CDR2 YYNGEE. Trimming removed 5 bases from V and 5 bases from J; junction bases left unmatched: 6. This CDR3 region has 14 residues. Here the CDR3 reads CASSVSGVNNEQFF. In DNA form, the CDR3 reads TGTGCCAGCAGTGTTAGCGGGGTTAACAATGAGCAGTTCTTC. Based on the CDR3 plus reference TRBV9 and TRBJ2-1, the full variable domain is DSGVTQTPKHLITATGQRVTLRCSPRSGDLSVYWYQQSLDQGLQFLIQYYNGEERAKGNILERFSAQQFPDLHSELNLSSLELGDSALYFCASSVSGVNNEQFFGPGTRLTVL.

The chain combines TRBV19 with TRBJ2-1; TRBD2 agrees at 7 bases. This CDR3 spans 19 amino acids. The V and J ends lost 5 bases and 4 bases, in that order; junction bases with no gene match: 20. Germline V CDR1 and CDR2: LNHDA, SQIVND (reference sequence). The CDR3 protein is CASSPDRRSSASGYNEQFF. The CDR3 DNA sequence: TGTGCCAGTAGTCCAGACCGGCGATCCTCGGCTAGCGGATACAATGAGCAGTTCTTC.

This clone appeared once. The chain has TRBV7-9 and TRBJ2-2, with 8 positions matching TRBD1. Germline lookup yields CDR1 SEHNR and CDR2 FQNEAQ (reference sequence). The J segment lost 4 bases and the V segment lost 4 bases, leaving 5 bases of the junction unmatched. This CDR3 has 15 residues. The chain's CDR3 is CASSSTGAGTGELFF. CDR3 DNA: TGTGCCAGCAGCTCGACAGGGGCGGGCACCGGGGAGCTGTTTTTT.

Only one count was recorded for this clone. The rearrangement links TRBV7-2 to TRBJ2-5; TRBD2 might be the D (7 bases). V lost 1 base, J lost 5 bases, and 14 bases lay in between. Per the germline V gene, CDR1 is SGHTA and CDR2 is FQGNSA. CDR3 length: 15 residues. This chain's CDR3 is CASSLGGGALETQYF. CDR3 in DNA: TGTGCCAGCAGCTTAGGTGGGGGGGCCCTCGAGACCCAGTACTTC.

This chain links TRBV27 with TRBJ1-6; 7 bases map to TRBD1. J gave up 4 bases and V 3 bases, and 18 bases lay outside the gene matches. The CDR3 consists of 20 residues. The V gene's germline CDR1 is MNHEY and CDR2 SMNVEV (reference sequence). In DNA, the CDR3 is TGTGCCAGCAGTTTCAATCCCGGGACAGCGAGAAGAAAATATAATTCACCCCTCCACTTT. Translating it yields CASSFNPGTARRKYNSPLHF.

A single count supports this clone. The V gene is TRBV19, the J gene TRBJ1-4, with 9 nucleotides matching TRBD1. V lost 7 bases and J lost 8; bases outside the gene matches: 5. Germline V gives CDR1 LNHDA, CDR2 SQIVND (reference sequence). The length of the CDR3 is 13 residues. CDR3 in amino acids: CASNRQGGEKLFF. DNA for the CDR3: TGTGCCAGTAACCGACAGGGGGGAGAAAAACTGTTTTTT.

V gene TRBV6-1 combines with J gene TRBJ1-6, with a possible D match to TRBD1 (6 bases). Trimming removed 2 bases at V and 8 bases at J, with 16 bases between. This CDR3 spans 16 amino acids. Germline V lookup: CDR1 MNHNS, CDR2 SASEGT. The CDR3 protein is CASSERLQGIDSPLHF. Written as DNA, the CDR3 is TGTGCCAGCAGTGAACGGTTACAGGGCATCGATTCACCCCTCCACTTT.